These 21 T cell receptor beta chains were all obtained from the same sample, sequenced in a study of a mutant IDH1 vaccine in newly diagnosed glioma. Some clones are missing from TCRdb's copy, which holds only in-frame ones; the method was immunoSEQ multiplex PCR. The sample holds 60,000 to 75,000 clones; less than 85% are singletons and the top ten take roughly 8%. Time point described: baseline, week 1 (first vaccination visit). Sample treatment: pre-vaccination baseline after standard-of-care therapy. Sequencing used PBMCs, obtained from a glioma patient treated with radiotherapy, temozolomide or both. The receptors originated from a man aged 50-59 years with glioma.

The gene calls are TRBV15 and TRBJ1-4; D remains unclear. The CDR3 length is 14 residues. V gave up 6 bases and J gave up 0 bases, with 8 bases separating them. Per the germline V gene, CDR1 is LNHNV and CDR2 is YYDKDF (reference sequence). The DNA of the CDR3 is TGTGCCACCAGGGGTAGAGCAACTAATGAAAAACTGTTTTTT. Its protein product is CATRGRATNEKLFF.

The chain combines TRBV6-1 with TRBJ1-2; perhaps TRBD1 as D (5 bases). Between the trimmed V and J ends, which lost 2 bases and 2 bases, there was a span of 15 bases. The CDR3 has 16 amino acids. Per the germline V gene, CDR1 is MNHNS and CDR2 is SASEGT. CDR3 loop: CASSENVLGGNYGYTF. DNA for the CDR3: TGTGCCAGCAGTGAAAATGTCTTGGGGGGGAACTATGGCTACACCTTC.

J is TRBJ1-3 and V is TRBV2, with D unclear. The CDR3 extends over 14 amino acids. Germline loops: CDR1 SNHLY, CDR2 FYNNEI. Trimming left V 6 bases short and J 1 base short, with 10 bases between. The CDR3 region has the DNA TGTGCCAGCAGGGAGGGCCTTTCTGGAAACACCATATATTTT. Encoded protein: CASREGLSGNTIYF. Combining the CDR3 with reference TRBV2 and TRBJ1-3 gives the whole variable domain EPEVTQTPSHQVTQMGQEVILRCVPISNHLYFYWYRQILGQKVEFLVSFYNNEISEKSEIFDDQFSVERPDGSNFTLKIRSTKLEDSAMYFCASREGLSGNTIYFGEGSWLTVV.

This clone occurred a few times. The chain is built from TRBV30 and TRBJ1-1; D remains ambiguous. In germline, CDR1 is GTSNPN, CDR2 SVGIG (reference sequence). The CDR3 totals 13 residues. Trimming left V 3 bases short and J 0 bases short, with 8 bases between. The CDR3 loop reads CAWSESLNTEAFF. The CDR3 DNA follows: TGTGCCTGGAGCGAGAGTTTGAACACTGAAGCTTTCTTT.

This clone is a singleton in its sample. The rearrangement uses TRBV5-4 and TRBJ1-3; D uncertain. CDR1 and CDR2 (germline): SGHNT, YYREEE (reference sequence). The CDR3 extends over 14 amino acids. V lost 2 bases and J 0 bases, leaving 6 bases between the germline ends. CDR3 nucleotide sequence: TGTGCCAGCAGCTTTGGAAGCTCTGGAAACACCATATATTTT. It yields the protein CASSFGSSGNTIYF.

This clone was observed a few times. Here the CDR3 reads CASSYGINQPQHF. In DNA form, the CDR3 reads TGTGCCAGCAGTTATGGGATCAATCAGCCCCAGCATTTT. The gene calls are TRBV6-5 and TRBJ1-5; D gene ambiguous. CDR3 length: 13 amino acids. From germline, CDR1 is MNHEY and CDR2 SVGAGI. The V and J ends lost 3 bases and 3 bases respectively, with 6 bases between them.

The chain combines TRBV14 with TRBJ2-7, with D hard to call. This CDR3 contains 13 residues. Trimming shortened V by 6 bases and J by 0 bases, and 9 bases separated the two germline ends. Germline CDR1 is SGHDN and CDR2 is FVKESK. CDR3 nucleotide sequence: TGTGCCAGCAGGGGTCTAGACTCCTACGAGCAGTACTTC. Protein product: CASRGLDSYEQYF.

As DNA, the CDR3 is TGTGCCAGCAGCTTAGGTGAGGTCGCCTACGAGCAGTACTTC. This sequence encodes CASSLGEVAYEQYF. The chain uses TRBV7-8 and TRBJ2-7, with D uncertain. The CDR3 totals 14 residues. V lost 1 base and J 2 bases, leaving 9 bases between the germline ends. Germline-derived CDR1 and CDR2 are SGHVS and FQNEAQ.

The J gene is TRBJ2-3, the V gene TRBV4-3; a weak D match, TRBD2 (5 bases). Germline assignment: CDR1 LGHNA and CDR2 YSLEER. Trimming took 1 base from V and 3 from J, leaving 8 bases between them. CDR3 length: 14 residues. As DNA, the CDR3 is TGCGCCAGCAGCCAAGGGGGAGTGACAGATACGCAGTATTTT. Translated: CASSQGGVTDTQYF.

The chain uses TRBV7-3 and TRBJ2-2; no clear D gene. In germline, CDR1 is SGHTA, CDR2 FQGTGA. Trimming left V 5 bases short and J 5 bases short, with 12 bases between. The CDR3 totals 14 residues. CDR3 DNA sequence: TGTGCCAGCAGCCCCTTGTCGACTACCGGGGAGCTGTTTTTT. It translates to CASSPLSTTGELFF. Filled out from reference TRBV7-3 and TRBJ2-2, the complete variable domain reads GAGVSQTPSNKVTEKGKYVELRCDPISGHTALYWYRQSLGQGPEFLIYFQGTGAADDSGLPNDRFFAVRPEGSVSTLKIQRTERGDSAVYLCASSPLSTTGELFFGEGSRLTVL.

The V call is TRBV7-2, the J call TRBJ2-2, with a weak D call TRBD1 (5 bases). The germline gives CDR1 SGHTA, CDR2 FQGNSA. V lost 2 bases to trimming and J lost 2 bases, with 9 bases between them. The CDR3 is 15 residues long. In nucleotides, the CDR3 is TGTGCCAGCAGCTTACAGGGCACCAACACCGGGGAGCTGTTTTTT. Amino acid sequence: CASSLQGTNTGELFF.

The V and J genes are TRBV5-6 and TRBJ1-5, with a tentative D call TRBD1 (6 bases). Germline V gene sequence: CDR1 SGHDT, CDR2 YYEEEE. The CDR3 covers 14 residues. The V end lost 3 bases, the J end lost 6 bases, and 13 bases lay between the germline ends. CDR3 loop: CASSSGSRGQPQHF. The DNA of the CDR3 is TGTGCCAGCAGCTCGGGGAGCAGGGGTCAGCCCCAGCATTTT.

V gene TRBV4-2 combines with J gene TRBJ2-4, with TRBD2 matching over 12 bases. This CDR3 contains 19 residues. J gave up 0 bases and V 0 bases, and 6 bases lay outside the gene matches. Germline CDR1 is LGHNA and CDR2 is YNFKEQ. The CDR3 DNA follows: TGTGCCAGCAGCCAAGATTGGCCTAGCGGGGGGGGAGCCAAAAACATTCAGTACTTC. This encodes CASSQDWPSGGGAKNIQYF.

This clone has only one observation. DNA of the CDR3: TGTGCCAGCAACCTACGGGGGGCACGGCAGCCCCAGCATTTT. It translates to CASNLRGARQPQHF. V gene TRBV6-6 combines with J gene TRBJ1-5; tentatively, D is TRBD1 (6 bases). Trimming took 7 bases from V and 7 from J, leaving 17 bases between them. Germline V lookup: CDR1 MNHNY, CDR2 SVGAGI (reference sequence). This CDR3 is built from 14 residues.

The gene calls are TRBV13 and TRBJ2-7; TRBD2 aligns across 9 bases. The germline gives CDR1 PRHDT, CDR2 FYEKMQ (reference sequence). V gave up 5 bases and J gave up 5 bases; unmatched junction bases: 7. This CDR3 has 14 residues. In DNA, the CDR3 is TGTGCCAGCAGCCTCCAGCGGGGGGCCAACGAGCAGTACTTC. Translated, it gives CASSLQRGANEQYF. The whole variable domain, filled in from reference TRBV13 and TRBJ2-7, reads AAGVIQSPRHLIKEKRETATLKCYPIPRHDTVYWYQQGPGQDPQFLISFYEKMQSDKGSIPDRFSAQQFSDYHSELNMSSLELGDSALYFCASSLQRGANEQYFGPGTRLTVT.

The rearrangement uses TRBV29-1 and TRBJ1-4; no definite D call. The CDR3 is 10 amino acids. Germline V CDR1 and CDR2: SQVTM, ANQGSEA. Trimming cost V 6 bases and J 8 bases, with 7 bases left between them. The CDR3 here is CSVLQEKLFF. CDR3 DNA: TGCAGCGTGTTACAGGAAAAACTGTTTTTT.

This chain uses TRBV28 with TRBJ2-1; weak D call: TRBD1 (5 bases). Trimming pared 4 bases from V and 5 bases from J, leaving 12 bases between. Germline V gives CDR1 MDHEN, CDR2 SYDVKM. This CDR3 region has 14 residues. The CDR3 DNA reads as TGTGCCAGCAGTTCTCCGGACAAACACAATGAGCAGTTCTTC. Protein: CASSSPDKHNEQFF.

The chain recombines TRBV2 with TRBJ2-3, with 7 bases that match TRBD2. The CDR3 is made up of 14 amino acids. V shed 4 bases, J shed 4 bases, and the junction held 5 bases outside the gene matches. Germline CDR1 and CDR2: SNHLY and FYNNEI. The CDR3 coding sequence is TGTGCCAGCAGTGGACTAGCTCGGGCAGATACGCAGTATTTT. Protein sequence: CASSGLARADTQYF.

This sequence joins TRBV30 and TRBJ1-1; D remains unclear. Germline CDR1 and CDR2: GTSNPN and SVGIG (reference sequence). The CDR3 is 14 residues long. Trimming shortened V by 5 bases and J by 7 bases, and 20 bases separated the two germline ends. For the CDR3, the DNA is TGTGCCTGGGGGCCCCCATCGATGAGACTTGAAGCTTTCTTT. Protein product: CAWGPPSMRLEAFF.

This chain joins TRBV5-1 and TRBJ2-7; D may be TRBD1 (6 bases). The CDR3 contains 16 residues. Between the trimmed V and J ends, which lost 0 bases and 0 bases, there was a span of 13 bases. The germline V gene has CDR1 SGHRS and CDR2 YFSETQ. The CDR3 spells CASSLGNRASSYEQYF. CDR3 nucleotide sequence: TGCGCCAGCAGCTTGGGGAACAGGGCCAGCTCCTACGAGCAGTACTTC.

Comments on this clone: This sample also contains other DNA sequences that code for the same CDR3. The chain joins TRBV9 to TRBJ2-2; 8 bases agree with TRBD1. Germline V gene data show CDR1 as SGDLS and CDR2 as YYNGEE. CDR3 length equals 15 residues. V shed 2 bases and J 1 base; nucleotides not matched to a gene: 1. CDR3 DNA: TGTGCCAGCAGCGTCGGGACAGGGAACACCGGGGAGCTGTTTTTT. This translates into CASSVGTGNTGELFF.